This T cell receptor (beta chain) was obtained from a study of blood T cell repertoires in COVID-19. In the study overall: T cells, B-cell-depleted T cells, or PBMCs provided the cDNA or gDNA that served as material.

This CDR3 has 14 residues. The junction had 4 bases not matched to a gene; V was cut back by 6 bases and J by 3 bases. Germline V lookup: CDR1 ENHRY, CDR2 SYGVKD. Some clones are missing from TCRdb's copy, which holds only in-frame ones; the method was immunoSEQ multiplex PCR. The profile shows around 100,000 clones, around 91% of them singletons. The sequence was collected from a man younger than 35 with COVID-19, enrolled during active disease. This chain uses TRBV10-3 with TRBJ2-1; 8 nucleotides match TRBD1. The sample was peripheral blood. The CDR3 DNA sequence: TGTGCCATCAGCAGAGACAGGGGCTACAATGAGCAGTTCTTC. This sequence encodes CAISRDRGYNEQFF.